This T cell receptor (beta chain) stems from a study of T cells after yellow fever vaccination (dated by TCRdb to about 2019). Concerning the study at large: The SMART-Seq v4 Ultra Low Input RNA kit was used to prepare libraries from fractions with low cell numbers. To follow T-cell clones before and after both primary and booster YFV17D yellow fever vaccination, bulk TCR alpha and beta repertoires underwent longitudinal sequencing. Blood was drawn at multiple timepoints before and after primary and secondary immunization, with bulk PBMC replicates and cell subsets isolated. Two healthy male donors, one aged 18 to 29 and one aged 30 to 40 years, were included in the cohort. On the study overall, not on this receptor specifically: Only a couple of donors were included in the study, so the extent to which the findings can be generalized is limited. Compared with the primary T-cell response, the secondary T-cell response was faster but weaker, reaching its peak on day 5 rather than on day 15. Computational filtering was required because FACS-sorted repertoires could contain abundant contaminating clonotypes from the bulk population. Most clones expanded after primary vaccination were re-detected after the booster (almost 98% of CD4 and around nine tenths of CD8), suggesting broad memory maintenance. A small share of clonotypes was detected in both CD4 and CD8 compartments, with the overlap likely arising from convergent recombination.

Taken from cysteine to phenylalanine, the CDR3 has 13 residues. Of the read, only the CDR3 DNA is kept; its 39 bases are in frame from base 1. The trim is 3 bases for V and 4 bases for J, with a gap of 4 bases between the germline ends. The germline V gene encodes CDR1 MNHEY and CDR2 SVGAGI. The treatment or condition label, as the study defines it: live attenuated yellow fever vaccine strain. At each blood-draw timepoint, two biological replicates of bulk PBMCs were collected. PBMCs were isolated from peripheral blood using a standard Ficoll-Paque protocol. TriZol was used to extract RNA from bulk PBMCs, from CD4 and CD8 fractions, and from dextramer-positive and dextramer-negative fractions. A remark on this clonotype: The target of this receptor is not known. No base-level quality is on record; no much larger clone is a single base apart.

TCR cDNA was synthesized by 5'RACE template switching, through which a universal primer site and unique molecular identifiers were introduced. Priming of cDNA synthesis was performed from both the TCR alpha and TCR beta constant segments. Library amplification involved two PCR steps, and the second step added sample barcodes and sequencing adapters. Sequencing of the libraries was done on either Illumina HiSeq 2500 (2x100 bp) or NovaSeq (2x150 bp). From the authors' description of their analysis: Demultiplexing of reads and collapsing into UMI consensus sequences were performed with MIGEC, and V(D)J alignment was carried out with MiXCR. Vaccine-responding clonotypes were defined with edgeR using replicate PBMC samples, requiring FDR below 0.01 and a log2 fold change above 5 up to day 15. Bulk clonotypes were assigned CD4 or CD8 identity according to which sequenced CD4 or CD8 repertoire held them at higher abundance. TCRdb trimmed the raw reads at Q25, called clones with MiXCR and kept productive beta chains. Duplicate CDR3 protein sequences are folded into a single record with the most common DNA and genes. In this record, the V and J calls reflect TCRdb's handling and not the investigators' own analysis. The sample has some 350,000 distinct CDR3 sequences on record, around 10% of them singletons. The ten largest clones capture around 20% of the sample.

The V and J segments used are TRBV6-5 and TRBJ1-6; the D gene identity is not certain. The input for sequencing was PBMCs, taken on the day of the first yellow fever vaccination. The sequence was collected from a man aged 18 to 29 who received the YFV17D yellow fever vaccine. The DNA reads TGTGCCAGCAGTTATAGTTATAATTCACCCCTCCACTTT. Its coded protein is CASSYSYNSPLHF.